The subject of this entry is one T cell receptor (beta chain). Its target is not known. The immunoSEQ assay was v3.0, run at survey level. Only in-frame clones appear in the TCRdb table, and some are missing; sequencing was by immunoSEQ multiplex PCR. The sample carries under 30,000 clones, 90% to 95% recorded once. This sample stems from a study of long-term antiretroviral therapy in people with HIV. The wider study: The oldest samples precede the 2015 immediate-ART recommendation by about a decade.

The study, taken as a whole, reports: After ART, diversity increased yet remained lower than transplant donor controls. Regardless of time point, clones expanded before ART dominated the repertoire. Participants lacked recorded data on ART adherence, viral resistance or therapy changes.

This specimen was unsorted PBMCs, taken roughly 6.2 years after starting antiretroviral therapy. This receptor was obtained from a man aged 25 to 40 with HIV.

The CDR3 coding sequence is TGTGCCAGCAGCTTAACGTTCTCAGATACGCAGTATTTT. This codes for CASSLTFSDTQYF. The chain couples TRBV7-3 to TRBJ2-3; D remains unclear. Trimming took off 0 bases at V and 4 bases at J, with 5 bases between the two ends. The CDR3 is 13 residues long. Germline values: CDR1 SGHTA, CDR2 FQGTGA.